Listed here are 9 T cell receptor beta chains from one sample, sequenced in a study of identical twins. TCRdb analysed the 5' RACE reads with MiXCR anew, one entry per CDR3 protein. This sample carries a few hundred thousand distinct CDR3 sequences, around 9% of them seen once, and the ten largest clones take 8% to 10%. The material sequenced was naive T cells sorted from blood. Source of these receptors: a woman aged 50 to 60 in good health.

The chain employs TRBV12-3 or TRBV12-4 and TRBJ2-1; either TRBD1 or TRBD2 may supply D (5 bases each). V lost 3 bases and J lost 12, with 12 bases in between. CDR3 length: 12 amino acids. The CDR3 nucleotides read TGTGCCAGCAGTTTCACGGGACCAGGGCAGTTCTTC. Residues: CASSFTGPGQFF.

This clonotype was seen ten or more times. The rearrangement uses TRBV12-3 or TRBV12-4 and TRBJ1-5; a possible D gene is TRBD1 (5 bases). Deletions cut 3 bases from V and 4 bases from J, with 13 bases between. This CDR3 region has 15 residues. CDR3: CASSLARVGNQPQHF. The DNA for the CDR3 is TGTGCCAGCAGTTTGGCCAGGGTTGGAAATCAGCCCCAGCATTTT.

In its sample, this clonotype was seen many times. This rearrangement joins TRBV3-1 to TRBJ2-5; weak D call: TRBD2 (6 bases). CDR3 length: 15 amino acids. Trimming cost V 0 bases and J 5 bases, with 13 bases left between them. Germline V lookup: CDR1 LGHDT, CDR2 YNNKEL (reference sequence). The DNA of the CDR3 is TGTGCCAGCAGCCAAGATCTGAGCGGGCGTGAGACCCAGTACTTC. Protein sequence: CASSQDLSGRETQYF.

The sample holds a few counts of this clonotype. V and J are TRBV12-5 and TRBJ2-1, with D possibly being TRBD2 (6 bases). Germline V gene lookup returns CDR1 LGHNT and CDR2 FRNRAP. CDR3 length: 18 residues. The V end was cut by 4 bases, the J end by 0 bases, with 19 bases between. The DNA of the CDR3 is TGTGCTAGTGGTTCGCGCGGGACTCACGAGAGCTCCTACAATGAGCAGTTCTTC. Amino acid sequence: CASGSRGTHESSYNEQFF. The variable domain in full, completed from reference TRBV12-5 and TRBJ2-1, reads DARVTQTPRHKVTEMGQEVTMRCQPILGHNTVFWYRQTMMQGLELLAYFRNRAPLDDSGMPKDRFSAEMPDATLATLKIQPSEPRDSAVYFCASGSRGTHESSYNEQFFGPGTRLTVL.

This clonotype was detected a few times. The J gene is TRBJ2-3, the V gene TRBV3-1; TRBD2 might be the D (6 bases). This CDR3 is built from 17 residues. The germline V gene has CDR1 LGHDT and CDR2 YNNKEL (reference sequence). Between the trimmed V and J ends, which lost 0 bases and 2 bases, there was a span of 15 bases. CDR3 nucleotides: TGTGCCAGCAGCCAAGATTTGTTGTCTAGCGCCACAGATACGCAGTATTTT. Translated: CASSQDLLSSATDTQYF.

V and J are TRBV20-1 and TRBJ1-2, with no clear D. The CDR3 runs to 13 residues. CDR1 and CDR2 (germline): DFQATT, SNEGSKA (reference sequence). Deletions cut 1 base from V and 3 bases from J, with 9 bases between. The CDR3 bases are TGCAGTGCTAGAGGCCGGGCACACTATGGCTACACCTTC. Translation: CSARGRAHYGYTF.

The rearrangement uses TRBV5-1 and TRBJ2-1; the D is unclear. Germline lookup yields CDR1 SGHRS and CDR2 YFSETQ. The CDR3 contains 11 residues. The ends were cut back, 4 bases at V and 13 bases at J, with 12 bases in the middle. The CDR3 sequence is CASSNDSPQFF. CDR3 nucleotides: TGCGCCAGCAGCAACGATAGTCCCCAGTTCTTC.

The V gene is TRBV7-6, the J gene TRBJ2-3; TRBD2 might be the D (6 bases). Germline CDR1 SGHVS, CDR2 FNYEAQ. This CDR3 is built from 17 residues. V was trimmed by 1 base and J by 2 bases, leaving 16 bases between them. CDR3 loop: CASSLDRESFNTDTQYF. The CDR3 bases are TGTGCCAGCAGCTTAGATCGGGAGTCGTTTAACACAGATACGCAGTATTTT.

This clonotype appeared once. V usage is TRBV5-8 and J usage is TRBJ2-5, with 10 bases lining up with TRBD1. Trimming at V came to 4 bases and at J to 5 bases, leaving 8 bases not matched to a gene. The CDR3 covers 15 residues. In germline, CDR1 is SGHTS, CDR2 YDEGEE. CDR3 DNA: TGTGCCAGCAGCCCCGACAGGGGGCCAGGGGAGACCCAGTACTTC. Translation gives CASSPDRGPGETQYF.